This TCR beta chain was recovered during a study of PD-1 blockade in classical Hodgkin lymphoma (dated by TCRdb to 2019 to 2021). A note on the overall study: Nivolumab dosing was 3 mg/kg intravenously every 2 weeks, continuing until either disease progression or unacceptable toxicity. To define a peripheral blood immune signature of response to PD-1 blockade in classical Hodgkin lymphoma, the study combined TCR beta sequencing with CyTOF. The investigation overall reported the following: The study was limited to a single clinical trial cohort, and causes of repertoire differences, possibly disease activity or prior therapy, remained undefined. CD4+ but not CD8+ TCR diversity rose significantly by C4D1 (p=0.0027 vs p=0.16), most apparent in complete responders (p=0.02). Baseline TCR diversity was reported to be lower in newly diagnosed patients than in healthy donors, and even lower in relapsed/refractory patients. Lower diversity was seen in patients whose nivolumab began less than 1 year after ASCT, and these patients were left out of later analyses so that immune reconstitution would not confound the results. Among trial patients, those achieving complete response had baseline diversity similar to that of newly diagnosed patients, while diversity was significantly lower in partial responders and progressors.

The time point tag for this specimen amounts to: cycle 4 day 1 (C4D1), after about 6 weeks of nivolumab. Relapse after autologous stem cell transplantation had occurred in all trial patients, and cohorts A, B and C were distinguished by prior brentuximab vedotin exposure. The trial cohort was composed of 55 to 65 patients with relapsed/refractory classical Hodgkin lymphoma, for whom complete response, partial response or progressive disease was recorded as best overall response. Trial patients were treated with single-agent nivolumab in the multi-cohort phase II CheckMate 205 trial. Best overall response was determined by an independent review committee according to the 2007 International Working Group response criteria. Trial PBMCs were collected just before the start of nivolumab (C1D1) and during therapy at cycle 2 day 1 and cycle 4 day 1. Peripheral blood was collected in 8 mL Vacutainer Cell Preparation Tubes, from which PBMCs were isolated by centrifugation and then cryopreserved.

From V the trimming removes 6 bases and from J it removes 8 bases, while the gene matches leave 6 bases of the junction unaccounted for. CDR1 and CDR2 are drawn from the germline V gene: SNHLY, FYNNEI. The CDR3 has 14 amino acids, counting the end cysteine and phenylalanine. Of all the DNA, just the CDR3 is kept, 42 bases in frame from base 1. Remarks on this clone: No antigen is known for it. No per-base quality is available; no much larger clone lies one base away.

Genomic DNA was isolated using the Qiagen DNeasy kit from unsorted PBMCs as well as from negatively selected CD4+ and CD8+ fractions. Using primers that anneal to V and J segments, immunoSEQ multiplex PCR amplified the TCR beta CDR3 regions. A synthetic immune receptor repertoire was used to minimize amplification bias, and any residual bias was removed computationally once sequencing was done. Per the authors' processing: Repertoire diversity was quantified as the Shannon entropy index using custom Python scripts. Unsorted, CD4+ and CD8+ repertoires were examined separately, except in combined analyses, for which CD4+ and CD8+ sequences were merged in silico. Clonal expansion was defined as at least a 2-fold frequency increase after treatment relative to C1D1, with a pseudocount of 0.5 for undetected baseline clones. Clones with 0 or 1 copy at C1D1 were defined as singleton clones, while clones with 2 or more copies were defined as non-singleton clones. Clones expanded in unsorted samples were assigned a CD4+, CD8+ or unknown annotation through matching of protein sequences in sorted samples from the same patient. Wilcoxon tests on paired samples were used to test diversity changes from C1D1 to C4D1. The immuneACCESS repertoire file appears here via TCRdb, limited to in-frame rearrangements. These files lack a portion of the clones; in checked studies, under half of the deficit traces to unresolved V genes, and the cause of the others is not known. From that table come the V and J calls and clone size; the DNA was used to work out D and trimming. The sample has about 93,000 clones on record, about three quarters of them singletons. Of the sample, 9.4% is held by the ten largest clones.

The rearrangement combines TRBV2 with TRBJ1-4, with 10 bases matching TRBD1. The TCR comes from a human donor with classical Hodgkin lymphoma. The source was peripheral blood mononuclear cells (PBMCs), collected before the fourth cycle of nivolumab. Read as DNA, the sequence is TGTGCCAGCAGGACCGGGACAGGGGACGAAAAACTGTTTTTT. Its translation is CASRTGTGDEKLFF. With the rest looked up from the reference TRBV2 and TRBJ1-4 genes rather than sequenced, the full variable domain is EPEVTQTPSHQVTQMGQEVILRCVPISNHLYFYWYRQILGQKVEFLVSFYNNEISEKSEIFDDQFSVERPDGSNFTLKIRSTKLEDSAMYFCASRTGTGDEKLFFGSGTQLSVL.